Listed below are T cell receptor beta chains from one sample, sequenced in a study of blood T cell repertoires in COVID-19. Measured with immunoSEQ multiplex PCR; TCRdb has only the in-frame clones, and not every one. The sample shows about 54,000 clones, about 90% of them seen only once. Source material: peripheral blood. The source is a human donor in a cohort sampled during active COVID-19. CDR3s include the opening cysteine and the closing phenylalanine or tryptophan. D genes are given only for firm matches. The size field is filled for only some rows; it gives once, few, many or a size class.

-,-,TRBJ1-5,TRBV2,CASSQGVHQPQHF,TGTGCCAGCAGTCAGGGCGTCCATCAGCCCCAGCATTTT
-,-,TRBJ1-5,TRBV6-6,CASSYQGTHSNQPQHF,TGTGCCAGCAGTTACCAGGGAACACATAGCAATCAGCCCCAGCATTTT
-,-,TRBJ2-2,TRBV18,CASSPVISRQSTGELFF,TGTGCCAGCTCACCCGTCATTTCCCGACAGTCCACCGGGGAGCTGTTTTTT
-,TRBD1,TRBJ1-5,TRBV19,CATKQGGVHQPQHF,TGTGCCACCAAACAGGGGGGAGTCCATCAGCCCCAGCATTTT
-,TRBD1,TRBJ1-4,TRBV27,CASRTRTGGSEKLFF,TGTGCCAGCAGAACGCGGACAGGGGGCAGTGAAAAACTGTTTTTT
-,TRBD2,TRBJ2-1,TRBV7-2,CASSGGAGGRFPNEQFF,TGTGCCAGCAGCGGAGGGGCGGGGGGGCGTTTCCCCAATGAGCAGTTCTTC
-,-,TRBJ2-5,TRBV19,CASSSRDQETQYF,TGTGCCAGTAGCTCCCGGGACCAAGAGACCCAGTACTTC
-,TRBD1,TRBJ2-1,TRBV6-6,CASRWDSRSNEQFF,TGTGCCAGCAGGTGGGACAGTCGGTCTAATGAGCAGTTCTTC
-,TRBD1,TRBJ2-7,TRBV29-1,CSVGPTGATYEQYF,TGCAGCGTTGGCCCAACAGGGGCCACCTACGAGCAGTACTTC
-,-,TRBJ2-2,TRBV6-1,CASSEPYGNGAGELFF,TGTGCCAGCAGTGAACCTTACGGGAATGGGGCCGGGGAGCTGTTTTTT
-,TRBD2,TRBJ2-3,TRBV19,CASGASGNAADTQYF,TGTGCCAGCGGGGCAAGCGGGAACGCGGCAGATACGCAGTATTTT
-,TRBD1,TRBJ1-4,TRBV29-1,CSVLPGQGHEKLFF,TGCAGCGTACTTCCGGGACAGGGCCATGAAAAACTGTTTTTT
-,TRBD2,TRBJ2-2,TRBV5-1,CASSRPGLGTGELFF,TGCGCCAGCAGCCGCCCGGGACTAGGCACCGGGGAGCTGTTTTTT
-,TRBD1,TRBJ2-7,TRBV4-3,CASSRDRAYEQYF,TGCGCCAGCAGCCGAGACAGGGCCTACGAGCAGTACTTC
few,TRBD1,TRBJ2-7,TRBV2,CASSARQGWHEQYF,TGTGCCAGCAGTGCCCGACAGGGGTGGCACGAGCAGTACTTC
-,-,TRBJ2-3,TRBV12-3/TRBV12-4,CASSQQGADTQYF,TGTGCCAGCAGTCAACAGGGTGCAGATACGCAGTATTTT
-,TRBD1,TRBJ1-6,TRBV5-8,CASSPGTGGSPLHF,TGTGCCAGCAGCCCCGGGACAGGTGGTTCACCCCTCCACTTT
-,-,TRBJ1-3,TRBV18,CASSPVRSGNTIYF,TGTGCCAGCTCACCTGTCCGCTCTGGAAACACCATATATTTT
-,-,TRBJ2-3,TRBV9,CASSVAWGGTDTQYF,TGTGCCAGCAGCGTAGCTTGGGGGGGCACAGATACGCAGTATTTT
-,-,TRBJ2-7,TRBV9,CASSVRSDPSGEQYF,TGTGCCAGCAGCGTTAGAAGTGACCCCAGCGGCGAGCAGTACTTC
-,-,TRBJ2-1,TRBV9,CASSVGVDYAYNEQFF,TGTGCCAGCAGCGTAGGAGTGGACTACGCCTACAATGAGCAGTTCTTC
-,-,TRBJ2-5,TRBV7-7,CASSLVTFGTQYF,TGTGCCAGCAGCTTAGTTACTTTTGGGACCCAGTACTTC
-,-,TRBJ1-6,TRBV14,CASSQETANSPLHF,TGTGCCAGCAGCCAAGAAACAGCCAATTCACCCCTCCACTTT
-,-,TRBJ2-2,TRBV7-9,CASSFGRAANTGELFF,TGTGCCAGCAGCTTCGGGCGAGCGGCAAACACCGGGGAGCTGTTTTTT
-,-,TRBJ2-5,TRBV11-2,CASSYDSQGKETQYF,TGTGCCAGCAGCTACGATAGTCAGGGAAAAGAGACCCAGTACTTC
-,TRBD2,TRBJ2-1,TRBV7-9,CASSRERTSGGAVDEQFF,TGTGCCAGCAGCCGGGAAAGGACTAGCGGGGGGGCCGTCGATGAGCAGTTCTTC
-,-,TRBJ1-1,TRBV27,CASSLPGGEAFF,TGTGCCAGCAGTTTGCCGGGGGGGGAAGCTTTCTTT
once,-,TRBJ2-1,TRBV19,CASSIYPGLNNEQFF,TGTGCCAGTAGTATTTATCCGGGACTCAACAATGAGCAGTTCTTC
-,TRBD2,TRBJ2-1,TRBV5-1,CASSLQAGGRRNEQFF,TGCGCCAGCAGCTTGCAGGCGGGAGGGCGCAGGAATGAGCAGTTCTTC
few,-,TRBJ1-2,TRBV7-6,CASSRRGFDGYTF,TGTGCCAGCAGCAGGAGGGGTTTCGATGGCTACACCTTC
-,TRBD1,TRBJ2-7,TRBV28,CASTDQGQDAYEQYF,TGTGCCAGCACCGATCAGGGACAGGATGCCTACGAGCAGTACTTC
-,-,TRBJ2-1,TRBV25-1,CASSEPADSRQFF,TGTGCCAGCAGTGAACCCGCAGATTCAAGGCAGTTCTTC
-,TRBD1,TRBJ2-3,TRBV6-6,CASRFDRGLGTDTQYF,TGTGCCAGCAGGTTTGACAGGGGGCTCGGGACAGATACGCAGTATTTT
few,TRBD1,TRBJ2-7,TRBV4-1,CASSQEGQGRRTREQYF,TGCGCCAGCAGCCAAGAAGGACAGGGCCGGCGGACGAGGGAGCAGTACTTC
-,-,TRBJ1-4,TRBV4-1,CASSQTGYNEKLFF,TGCGCCAGCAGCCAAACAGGCTACAATGAAAAACTGTTTTTT
-,TRBD2,TRBJ2-1,TRBV2,CASRLLAGGRDEQFF,TGTGCCAGCAGACTACTAGCGGGGGGGCGGGATGAGCAGTTCTTC
once,-,TRBJ1-1,TRBV20-1,CSASEGRNTEAFF,TGCAGTGCTAGTGAGGGGAGGAACACTGAAGCTTTCTTT
-,-,TRBJ2-3,TRBV4-2,CASSQDGLNPDTQYF,TGTGCCAGCAGCCAAGATGGGCTTAATCCTGATACGCAGTATTTT
-,-,TRBJ2-3,TRBV18,CASSPGRGTDTQYF,TGTGCCAGCTCACCCGGGCGGGGCACAGATACGCAGTATTTT
few,-,TRBJ2-7,TRBV5-1,CASSLGPGSYEQYF,TGCGCCAGCAGCTTGGGACCGGGTAGCTACGAGCAGTACTTC
once,-,TRBJ2-5,TRBV18,CASSPGAENQETQYF,TGTGCCAGCTCACCAGGGGCAGAGAATCAAGAGACCCAGTACTTC
-,TRBD1,TRBJ1-1,TRBV5-5,CASSTAGQGVAEAFF,TGTGCCAGCAGCACGGCGGGACAGGGGGTCGCTGAAGCTTTCTTT
-,TRBD2,TRBJ2-2,TRBV11-3,CASSLTSGITGELFF,TGTGCCAGCAGCTTGACTAGCGGGATTACCGGGGAGCTGTTTTTT
-,-,TRBJ2-2,TRBV10-3,CAISESARGELFF,TGTGCCATCAGTGAGTCGGCACGCGGGGAGCTGTTTTTT
-,TRBD2,TRBJ2-5,TRBV3-1/TRBV3-2,CASAELAGGGGETQYF,TGTGCCAGCGCAGAATTAGCGGGAGGGGGGGGAGAGACCCAGTACTTC
-,TRBD1,TRBJ1-6,TRBV7-8,CASSFDSGTGNSPLHF,TGTGCCAGCAGCTTCGATAGCGGGACAGGGAATTCACCCCTCCACTTT
-,-,TRBJ1-2,TRBV9,CASSPTAREAVYGYTF,TGTGCCAGCAGCCCCACTGCCCGGGAAGCGGTCTATGGCTACACCTTC
-,-,TRBJ1-2,TRBV6-5,CASSYVWGVGYGYTF,TGTGCCAGCAGTTATGTTTGGGGAGTAGGATATGGCTACACCTTC
-,-,TRBJ1-1,TRBV11-1,CASSRQSNTEAFF,TGTGCCAGCAGCCGACAGTCGAACACTGAAGCTTTCTTT
-,-,TRBJ2-3,TRBV7-6,CASHRGTVSTDTQYF,TGTGCCAGCCACCGCGGGACAGTGAGCACAGATACGCAGTATTTT
-,TRBD2,TRBJ2-3,TRBV3-1/TRBV3-2,CASSRSGGAADTQYF,TGTGCCAGCAGCCGCAGCGGGGGGGCTGCAGATACGCAGTATTTT